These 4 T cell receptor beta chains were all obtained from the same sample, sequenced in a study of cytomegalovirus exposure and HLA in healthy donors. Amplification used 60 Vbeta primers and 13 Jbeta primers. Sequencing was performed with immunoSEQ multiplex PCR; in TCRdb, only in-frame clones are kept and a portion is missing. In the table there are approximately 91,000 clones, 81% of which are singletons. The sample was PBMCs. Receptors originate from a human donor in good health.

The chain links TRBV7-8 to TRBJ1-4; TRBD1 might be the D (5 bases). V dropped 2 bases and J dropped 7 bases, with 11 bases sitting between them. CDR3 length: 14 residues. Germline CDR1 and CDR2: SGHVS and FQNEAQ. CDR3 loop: CASSLWGGGEKLFF. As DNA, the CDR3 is TGTGCCAGCAGCTTATGGGGGGGAGGTGAAAAACTGTTTTTT.

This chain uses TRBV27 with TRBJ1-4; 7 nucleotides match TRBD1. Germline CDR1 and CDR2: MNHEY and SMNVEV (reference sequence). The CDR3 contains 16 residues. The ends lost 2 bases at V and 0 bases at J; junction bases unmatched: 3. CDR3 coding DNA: TGTGCCAGCAGTTTAATGGGACAGCCAACTAATGAAAAACTGTTTTTT. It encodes CASSLMGQPTNEKLFF.

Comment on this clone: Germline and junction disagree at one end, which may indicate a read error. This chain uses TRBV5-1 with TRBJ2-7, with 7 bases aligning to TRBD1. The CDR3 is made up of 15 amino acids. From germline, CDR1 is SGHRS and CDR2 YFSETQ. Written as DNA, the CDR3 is TGCGCCAGCAGATTGGACAGGCCCACTACCTACGAGCAGTACTTC. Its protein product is CASRLDRPTTYEQYF.

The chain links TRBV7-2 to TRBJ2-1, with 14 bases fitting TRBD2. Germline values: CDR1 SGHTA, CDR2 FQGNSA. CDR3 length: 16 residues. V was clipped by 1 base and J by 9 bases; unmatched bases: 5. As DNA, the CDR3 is TGTGCCAGCAGCTTAGGACTAGCGGGGGGGCTCGGTGAGCAGTTCTTC. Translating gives CASSLGLAGGLGEQFF. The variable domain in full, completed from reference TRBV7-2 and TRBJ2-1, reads GAGVSQSPSNKVTEKGKDVELRCDPISGHTALYWYRQSLGQGLEFLIYFQGNSAPDKSGLPSDRFSAERTGGSVSTLTIQRTQQEDSAVYLCASSLGLAGGLGEQFFGPGTRLTVL.